This T cell receptor (beta chain) emerged from a study of shared clonotypes between healthy human individuals. Repertoires were generated with immunoSEQ multiplex PCR, while TCRdb's copy carries only in-frame clones and drops some. The sample has about 690,000 clones, around 91% seen once. Trimming left V 5 bases short and J 5 bases short, with 10 bases between. The CDR3 is made up of 12 amino acids. CDR1 and CDR2 (germline): SEHNR, FQNEAQ (reference sequence). With regard to this clone: Other DNA sequences in the same sample also yield this CDR3.

The clonotype originates from a man aged 18 to 29 in good health. Some clones in this sample may be carry-over from other donors' samples. The sequenced material came from memory CD8+ T cells from PBMCs. Described subset: CD45RO+ cells pooled with CCR7-negative TemRA cells. The chain employs TRBV7-9 and TRBJ2-7; D is undetermined. The chain's CDR3 is CASSRPGDEQYF. The CDR3 nucleotides read TGTGCCAGCAGCCGCCCTGGGGACGAGCAGTACTTC. The full variable domain, completed using reference TRBV7-9 and TRBJ2-7, is DTGVSQNPRHKITKRGQNVTFRCDPISEHNRLYWYRQTLGQGPEFLTYFQNEAQLEKSRLLSDRFSAERPKGSFSTLEIQRTEQGDSAMYLCASSRPGDEQYFGPGTRLTVT.